The rows below give T cell receptor beta chains drawn from one sample of a study of cytomegalovirus exposure and HLA in healthy donors. The repertoire was sequenced with immunoSEQ multiplex PCR; TCRdb's copy has only in-frame clones and lacks some. The sample holds roughly 110,000 clones, about 71% seen once. The specimen sequenced was PBMCs. The receptors derive from a boy aged 5-17 years in good health and CMV-seronegative. CDR3s include the opening cysteine and the closing phenylalanine or tryptophan. The D gene is left open where the match is weak. Size values are once, few and many counts, or a class for expanded clones, and some rows have none.

TRBJ1-6 TRBV19 NA NA TGTGCCAGTAGTCTCCGAGACTATAATTCACCCCTCCACTTT CASSLRDYNSPLHF
TRBJ2-1 TRBV14 NA NA TGTGCCAGCAGCCCCAGTCTCGGTGAGGGGGTAAATGAGCAGTTCTTC CASSPSLGEGVNEQFF
TRBJ2-7 TRBV30 NA NA TGTGCCTGGAGCCAAACAGGATTCTACGAGCAGTACTTC CAWSQTGFYEQYF
TRBJ1-2 TRBV29-1 NA NA TGCAGCGTTGAGTTTGGCCGAGACTCTAACTATGGCTACACCTTC CSVEFGRDSNYGYTF
TRBJ2-7 TRBV27 TRBD2 NA TGTGCCAGCAGTTCGGGACTAGCCGTCTCCTACGAGCAGTACTTC CASSSGLAVSYEQYF
TRBJ2-2 TRBV30 NA NA TGTGCCTGGGCCGGGACAACAACCGGGGAGCTGTTTTTT CAWAGTTTGELFF
TRBJ2-2 TRBV27 NA NA TGTGCCAGCAGTCCGCTAGGTGCCGGGGAGCTGTTTTTT CASSPLGAGELFF
TRBJ1-2 TRBV10-3 NA NA TGTGCCATCAGTGAGTCGCACGGAGAATATGGCTACACCTTC CAISESHGEYGYTF
TRBJ2-3 TRBV6-5 NA once TGTGCCAGCAGTCCACAGAAGGATACGCAGTATTTT CASSPQKDTQYF
TRBJ2-7 TRBV28 NA few TGTGCCAGCACTACCGGGTTGAGTCGGGAGCAGTACTTC CASTTGLSREQYF
TRBJ1-1 TRBV6-5 NA few TGTGCCAGCAGTTTTCTAAGGAACACTGAAGCTTTCTTT CASSFLRNTEAFF
TRBJ2-5 TRBV13 TRBD2 few TGTGCCAGCAGCTTACGGTCTAGCGGGGGCCAAGAGACCCAGTACTTC CASSLRSSGGQETQYF
TRBJ2-1 TRBV25-1 NA NA TGTGCCAGCAGTGACGTCCGGGGTGAGGGTAATGAGCAGTTCTTC CASSDVRGEGNEQFF
TRBJ2-5 TRBV28 TRBD1 NA TGTGCCAGCAGTAAGATGGTGGCAGGGGGCAAGGGTTCGCCTGTGGAGACCCAGTACTTC CASSKMVAGGKGSPVETQYF
TRBJ1-4 TRBV28 NA NA TGTGCCAGCAGTTTATGGGGTTCCGGGAGGAGTGAAAAACTGTTTTTT CASSLWGSGRSEKLFF
TRBJ1-2 TRBV4-3 NA NA TGCGCCAGCAGCCCTTCCCGGACTGAAACTAACTATGGCTACACCTTC CASSPSRTETNYGYTF
TRBJ1-4 TRBV6-1 TRBD1 NA TGTGCCAGCAACCAGGGACAGGTGGCTAATGAAAAACTGTTTTTT CASNQGQVANEKLFF
TRBJ2-7 TRBV7-9 NA NA TGTGCCAGCAGATCCTTCCCAGGCTCTTACGAGCAGTACTTC CASRSFPGSYEQYF
TRBJ2-3 TRBV7-9 NA few TGTGCCAGCAGCTCGACTGCTGGGGATACGCAGTATTTT CASSSTAGDTQYF
TRBJ2-3 TRBV6-1 NA NA TGTGCCAGCAGTGAAGTCGGCACAGATACGCAGTATTTT CASSEVGTDTQYF
TRBJ1-5 TRBV19 NA NA TGTGCCAGTAGTATAGCCGGAGGACTTTACAATCAGCCCCAGCATTTT CASSIAGGLYNQPQHF
TRBJ1-2 TRBV6-5 NA NA TGTGCCAGCAGTTGCTCACGGGGGAACTATGGCTACACCTTC CASSCSRGNYGYTF
TRBJ2-7 TRBV5-6 TRBD2 NA TGTGCCAGCAGCCCGGGACTAGCGCACGGAGGGCAGTACTTC CASSPGLAHGGQYF
TRBJ1-5 TRBV28 TRBD1 NA TGTGCCAGCATTTCCGGGACAGGGGGCAATCAGCCCCAGCATTTT CASISGTGGNQPQHF
TRBJ2-7 TRBV5-1 TRBD2 NA TGCGCCAGCAGCTTGGCGCTAGGGACTAGCGACTACGAGCAGTACTTC CASSLALGTSDYEQYF
TRBJ2-7 TRBV7-2 NA NA TGTGCCAGCAGCTTAGGTCCCGGGTACTACGAGCAGTACTTC CASSLGPGYYEQYF